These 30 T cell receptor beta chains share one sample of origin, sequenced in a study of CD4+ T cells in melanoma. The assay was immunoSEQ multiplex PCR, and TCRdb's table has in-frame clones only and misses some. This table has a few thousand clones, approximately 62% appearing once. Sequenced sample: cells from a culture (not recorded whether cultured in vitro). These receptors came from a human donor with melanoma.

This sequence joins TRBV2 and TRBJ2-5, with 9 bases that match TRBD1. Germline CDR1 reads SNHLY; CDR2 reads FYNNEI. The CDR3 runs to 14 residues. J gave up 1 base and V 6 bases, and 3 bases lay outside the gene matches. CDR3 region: CASRGTGSQETQYF. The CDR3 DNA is TGTGCCAGCAGGGGGACAGGGTCCCAAGAGACCCAGTACTTC.

Written as DNA, the CDR3 is TGTGCCAGCAGCAACCGGACAGGGGGCGGGGGGGCTTTCTTT. Translating gives CASSNRTGGGGAFF. The chain combines TRBV7-9 with TRBJ1-1, with 11 bases fitting TRBD1. This CDR3 has 14 amino acids. CDR1 SEHNR and CDR2 FQNEAQ come from the germline V gene (reference sequence). The trim removed 5 bases at V and 11 bases at J, leaving 10 bases unmatched.

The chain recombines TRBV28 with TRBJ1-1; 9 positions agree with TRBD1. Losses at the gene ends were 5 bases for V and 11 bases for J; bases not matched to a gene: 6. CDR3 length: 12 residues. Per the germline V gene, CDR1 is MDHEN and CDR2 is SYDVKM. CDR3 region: CASSEQGAMAFF. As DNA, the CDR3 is TGTGCCAGCAGTGAACAGGGGGCGATGGCTTTCTTT.

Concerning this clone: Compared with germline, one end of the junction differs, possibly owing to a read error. As DNA, the CDR3 is TGCGCCAGCAGCGGGACAGGGGAGAGAGAGCAGTACTTC. The encoded protein is CASSGTGEREQYF. The chain couples TRBV5-8 to TRBJ2-7, with 10 bases aligning to TRBD1. In germline, CDR1 is SGHTS, CDR2 YDEGEE. This CDR3 contains 13 residues.

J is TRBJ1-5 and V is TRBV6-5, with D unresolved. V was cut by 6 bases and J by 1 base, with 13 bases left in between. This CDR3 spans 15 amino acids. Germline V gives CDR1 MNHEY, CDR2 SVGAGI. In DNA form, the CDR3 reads TGTGCCAGCAGCCCCACCTGGGGAAGCAATCAGCCCCAGCATTTT. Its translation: CASSPTWGSNQPQHF.

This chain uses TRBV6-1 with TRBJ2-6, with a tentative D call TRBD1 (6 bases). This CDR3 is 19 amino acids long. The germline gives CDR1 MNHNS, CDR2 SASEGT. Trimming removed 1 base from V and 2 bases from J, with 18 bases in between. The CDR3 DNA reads TGTGCCAGCAGTGAAGGTCTGTTACAGGGTTTCGCTGGGGCCAACGTCCTGACTTTC. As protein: CASSEGLLQGFAGANVLTF.

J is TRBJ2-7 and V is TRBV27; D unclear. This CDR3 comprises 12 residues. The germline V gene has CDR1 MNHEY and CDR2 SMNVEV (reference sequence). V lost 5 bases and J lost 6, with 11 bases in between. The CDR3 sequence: CASSPPSGEQYF. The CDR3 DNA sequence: TGTGCCAGCAGTCCACCTTCGGGCGAGCAGTACTTC.

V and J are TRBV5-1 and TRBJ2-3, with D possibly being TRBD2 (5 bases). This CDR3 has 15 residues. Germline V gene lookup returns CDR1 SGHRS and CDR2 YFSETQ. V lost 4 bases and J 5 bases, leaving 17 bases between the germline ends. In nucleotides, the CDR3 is TGCGCCAGCAGCGGCCAGCGGAATCGGAGAGATACGCAGTATTTT. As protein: CASSGQRNRRDTQYF. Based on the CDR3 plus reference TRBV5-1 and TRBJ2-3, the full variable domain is KAGVTQTPRYLIKTRGQQVTLSCSPISGHRSVSWYQQTPGQGLQFLFEYFSETQRNKGNFPGRFSGRQFSNSRSEMNVSTLELGDSALYLCASSGQRNRRDTQYFGPGTRLTVL.

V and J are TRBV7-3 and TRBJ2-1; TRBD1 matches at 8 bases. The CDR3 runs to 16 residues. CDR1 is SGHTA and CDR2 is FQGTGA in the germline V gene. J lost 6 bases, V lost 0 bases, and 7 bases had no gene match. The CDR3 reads CASSLTIGTGSNEQFF. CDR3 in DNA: TGTGCCAGCAGCTTAACGATCGGGACAGGATCCAATGAGCAGTTCTTC.

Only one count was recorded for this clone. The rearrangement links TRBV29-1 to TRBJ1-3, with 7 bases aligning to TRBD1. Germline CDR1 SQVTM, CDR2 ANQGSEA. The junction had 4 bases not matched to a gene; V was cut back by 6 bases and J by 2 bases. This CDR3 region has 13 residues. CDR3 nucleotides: TGCAGCGTCCGGACAGGAACTGGAAACACCATATATTTT. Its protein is CSVRTGTGNTIYF.

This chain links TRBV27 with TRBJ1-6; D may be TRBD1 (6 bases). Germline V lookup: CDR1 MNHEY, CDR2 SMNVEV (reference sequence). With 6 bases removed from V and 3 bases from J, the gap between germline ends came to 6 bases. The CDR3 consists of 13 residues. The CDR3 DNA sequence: TGTGCCAGCAGAGGGGGCTATAATTCACCCCTCCACTTT. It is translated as CASRGGYNSPLHF.

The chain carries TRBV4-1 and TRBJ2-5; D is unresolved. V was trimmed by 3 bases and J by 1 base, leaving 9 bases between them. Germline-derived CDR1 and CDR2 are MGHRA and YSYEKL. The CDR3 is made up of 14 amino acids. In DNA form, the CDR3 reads TGCGCCAGCAGCCAGTTCGAAGTCCAAGAGACCCAGTACTTC. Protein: CASSQFEVQETQYF.

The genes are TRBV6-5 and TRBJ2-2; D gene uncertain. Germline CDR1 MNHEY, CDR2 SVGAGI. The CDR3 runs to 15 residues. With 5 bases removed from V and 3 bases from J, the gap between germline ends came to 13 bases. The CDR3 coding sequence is TGTGCCAGCAGTAACCCAGCAATAGACACCGGGGAGCTGTTTTTT. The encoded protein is CASSNPAIDTGELFF.

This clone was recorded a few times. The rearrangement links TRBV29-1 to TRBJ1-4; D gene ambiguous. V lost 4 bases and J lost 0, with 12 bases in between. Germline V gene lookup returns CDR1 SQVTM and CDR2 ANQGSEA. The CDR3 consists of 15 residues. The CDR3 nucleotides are TGCAGCGTTGCAGCAGATCCTGCAACTAATGAAAAACTGTTTTTT. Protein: CSVAADPATNEKLFF.

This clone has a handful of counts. The chain's CDR3 is CASSLWPDGTEAFF. The CDR3 nucleotides are TGTGCCAGCAGCTTGTGGCCAGATGGGACTGAAGCTTTCTTT. This chain uses TRBV5-6 with TRBJ1-1, with D unclear. Germline assignment: CDR1 SGHDT and CDR2 YYEEEE. The V and J ends lost 1 base and 5 bases respectively, with 12 bases between them. This CDR3 contains 14 residues.

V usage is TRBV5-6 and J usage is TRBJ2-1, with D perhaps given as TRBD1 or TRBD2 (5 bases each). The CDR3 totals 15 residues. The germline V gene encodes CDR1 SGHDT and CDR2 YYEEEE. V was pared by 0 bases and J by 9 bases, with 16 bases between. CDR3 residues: CASSLVAFGAGEQFF. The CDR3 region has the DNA TGTGCCAGCAGCTTGGTAGCATTCGGGGCCGGTGAGCAGTTCTTC.

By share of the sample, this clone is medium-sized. The CDR3 protein is CASSPQVGQTNTEAFF. DNA for the CDR3: TGTGCCAGCAGCCCCCAGGTTGGACAAACGAACACTGAAGCTTTCTTT. J is TRBJ1-1 and V is TRBV7-2; TRBD1 might be the D (5 bases). The V gene lost 5 bases and the J gene lost 1 base, with 17 bases spanning the gap. This CDR3 comprises 16 residues. Per the germline V gene, CDR1 is SGHTA and CDR2 is FQGNSA.

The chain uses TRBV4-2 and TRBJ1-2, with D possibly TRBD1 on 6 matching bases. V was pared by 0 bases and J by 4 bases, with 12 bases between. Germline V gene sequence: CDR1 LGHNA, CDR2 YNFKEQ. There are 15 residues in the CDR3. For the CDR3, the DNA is TGTGCCAGCAGCCAAGATCCGGGGGCGGGCTATGGCTACACCTTC. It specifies CASSQDPGAGYGYTF.

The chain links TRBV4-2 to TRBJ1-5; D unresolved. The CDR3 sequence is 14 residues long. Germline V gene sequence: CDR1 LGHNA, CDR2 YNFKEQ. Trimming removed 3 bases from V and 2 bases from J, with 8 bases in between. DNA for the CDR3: TGTGCCAGCAGCCAGCCCTGGGGCAATCAGCCCCAGCATTTT. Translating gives CASSQPWGNQPQHF.

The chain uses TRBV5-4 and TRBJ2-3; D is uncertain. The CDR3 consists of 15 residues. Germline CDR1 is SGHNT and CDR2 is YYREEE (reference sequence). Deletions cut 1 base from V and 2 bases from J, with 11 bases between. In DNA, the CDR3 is TGTGCCAGCAGCTTGAAGCAAGGTCCCACAGATACGCAGTATTTT. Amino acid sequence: CASSLKQGPTDTQYF.

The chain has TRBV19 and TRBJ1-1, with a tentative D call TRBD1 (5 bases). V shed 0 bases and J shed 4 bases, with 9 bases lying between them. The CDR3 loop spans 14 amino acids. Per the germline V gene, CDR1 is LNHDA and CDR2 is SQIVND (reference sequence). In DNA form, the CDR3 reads TGTGCCAGTAGTATAGATCCAGGGACCACTGAAGCTTTCTTT. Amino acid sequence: CASSIDPGTTEAFF.

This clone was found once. In DNA form, the CDR3 reads TGTGCCAGCAGCTCCTACGAGGGGGTTCGCTATGGCTACACCTTC. This sequence encodes CASSSYEGVRYGYTF. The chain combines TRBV7-8 with TRBJ1-2, with a weak D call TRBD1 (6 bases). The V end was cut by 4 bases, the J end by 4 bases, with 16 bases between. Germline V gene sequence: CDR1 SGHVS, CDR2 FQNEAQ. This CDR3 region has 15 residues.

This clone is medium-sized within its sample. The CDR3 DNA follows: TGTGCCAGCACGGACCCTAGCGGTTACAATGAGCAGTTCTTC. Protein sequence: CASTDPSGYNEQFF. The rearrangement joins TRBV7-6 to TRBJ2-1; TRBD2 matches 7 bases. J lost 4 bases, V lost 7 bases, and 7 bases had no gene match. CDR3 length: 14 amino acids. CDR1 SGHVS and CDR2 FNYEAQ come from the germline V gene.

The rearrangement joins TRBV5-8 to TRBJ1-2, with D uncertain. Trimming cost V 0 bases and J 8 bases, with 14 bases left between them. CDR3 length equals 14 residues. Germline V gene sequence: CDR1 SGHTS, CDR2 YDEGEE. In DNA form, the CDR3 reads TGTGCCAGCAGCTTGGGACGGATCCACTTGGGCTACACCTTC. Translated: CASSLGRIHLGYTF.

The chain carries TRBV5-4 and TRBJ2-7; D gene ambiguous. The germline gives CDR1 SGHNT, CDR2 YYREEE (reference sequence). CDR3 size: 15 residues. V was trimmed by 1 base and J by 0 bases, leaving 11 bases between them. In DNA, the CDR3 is TGTGCCAGCAGCTTGTTGTCAGGCAGCTCCTACGAGCAGTACTTC. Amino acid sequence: CASSLLSGSSYEQYF.

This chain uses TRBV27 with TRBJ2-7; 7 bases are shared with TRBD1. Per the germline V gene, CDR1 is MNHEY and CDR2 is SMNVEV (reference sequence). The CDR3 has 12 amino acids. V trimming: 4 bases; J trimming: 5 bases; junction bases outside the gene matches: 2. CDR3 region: CASSSTGNEQYF. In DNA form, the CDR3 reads TGTGCCAGCAGTTCGACAGGGAACGAGCAGTACTTC.

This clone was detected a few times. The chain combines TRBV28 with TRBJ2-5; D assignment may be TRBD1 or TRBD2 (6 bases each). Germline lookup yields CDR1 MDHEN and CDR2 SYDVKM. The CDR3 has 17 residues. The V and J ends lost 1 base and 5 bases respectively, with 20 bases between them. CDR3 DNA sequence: TGTGCCAGCAGTTTATCGGCGGGGATCACAGGGTGGGAGACCCAGTACTTC. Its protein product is CASSLSAGITGWETQYF. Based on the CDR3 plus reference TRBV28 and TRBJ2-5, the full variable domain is DVKVTQSSRYLVKRTGEKVFLECVQDMDHENMFWYRQDPGLGLRLIYFSYDVKMKEKGDIPEGYSVSREKKERFSLILESASTNQTSMYLCASSLSAGITGWETQYFGPGTRLLVL.

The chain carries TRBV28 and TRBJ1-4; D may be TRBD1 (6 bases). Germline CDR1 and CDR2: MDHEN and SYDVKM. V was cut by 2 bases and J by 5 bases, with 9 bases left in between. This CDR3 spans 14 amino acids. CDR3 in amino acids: CASSLQGWNEKLFF. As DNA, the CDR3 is TGTGCCAGCAGTTTACAGGGGTGGAATGAAAAACTGTTTTTT.

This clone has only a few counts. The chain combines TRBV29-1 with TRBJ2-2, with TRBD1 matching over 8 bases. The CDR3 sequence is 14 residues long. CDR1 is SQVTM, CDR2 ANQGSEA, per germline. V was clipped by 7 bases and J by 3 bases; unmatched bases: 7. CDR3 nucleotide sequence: TGCAGCGCTAGGACAGGGACTTACACCGGGGAGCTGTTTTTT. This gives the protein CSARTGTYTGELFF.

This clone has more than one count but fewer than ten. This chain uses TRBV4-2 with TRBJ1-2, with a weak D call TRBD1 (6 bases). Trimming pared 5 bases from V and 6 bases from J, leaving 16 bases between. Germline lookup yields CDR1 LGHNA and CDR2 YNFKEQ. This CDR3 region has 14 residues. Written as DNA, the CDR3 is TGTGCCAGCAGCTTGGGGGGGGCTCCTCATGGCTACACCTTC. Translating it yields CASSLGGAPHGYTF.